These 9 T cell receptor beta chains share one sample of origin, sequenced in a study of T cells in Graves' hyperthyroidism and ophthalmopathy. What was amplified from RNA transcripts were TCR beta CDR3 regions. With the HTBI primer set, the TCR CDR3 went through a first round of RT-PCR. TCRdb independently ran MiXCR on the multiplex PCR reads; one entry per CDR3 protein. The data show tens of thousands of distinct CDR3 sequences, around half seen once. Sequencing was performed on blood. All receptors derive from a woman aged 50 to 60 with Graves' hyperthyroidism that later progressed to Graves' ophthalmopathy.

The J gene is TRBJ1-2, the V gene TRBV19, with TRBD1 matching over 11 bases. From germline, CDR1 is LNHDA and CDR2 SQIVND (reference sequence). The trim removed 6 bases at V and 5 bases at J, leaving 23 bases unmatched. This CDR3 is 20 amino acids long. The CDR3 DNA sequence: TGTGCCAGTAGCACCAACCTAGCGGGACAGGGGGTTGTGGGCACATATGGCTACACCTTC. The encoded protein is CASSTNLAGQGVVGTYGYTF.

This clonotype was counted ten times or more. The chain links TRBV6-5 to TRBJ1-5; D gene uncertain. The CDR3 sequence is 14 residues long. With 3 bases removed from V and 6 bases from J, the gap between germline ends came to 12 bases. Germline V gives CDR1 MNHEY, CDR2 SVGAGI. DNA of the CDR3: TGTGCCAGCAGTTATAACGGAGTGGGTCAGCCCCAGCATTTT. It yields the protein CASSYNGVGQPQHF.

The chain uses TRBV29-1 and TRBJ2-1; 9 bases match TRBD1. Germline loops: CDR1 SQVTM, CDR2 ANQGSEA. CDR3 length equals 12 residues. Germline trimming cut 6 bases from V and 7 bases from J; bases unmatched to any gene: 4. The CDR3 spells CSVDGQGNEQFF. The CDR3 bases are TGCAGCGTGGATGGACAGGGGAATGAGCAGTTCTTC.

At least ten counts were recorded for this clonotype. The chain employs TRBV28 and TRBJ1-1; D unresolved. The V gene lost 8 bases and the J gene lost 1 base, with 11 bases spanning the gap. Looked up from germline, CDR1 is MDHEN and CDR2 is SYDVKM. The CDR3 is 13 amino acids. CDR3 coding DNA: TGTGCCAGCCGACATGTCCGGAACACTGAAGCTTTCTTT. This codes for CASRHVRNTEAFF. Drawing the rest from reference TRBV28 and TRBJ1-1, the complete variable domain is DVKVTQSSRYLVKRTGEKVFLECVQDMDHENMFWYRQDPGLGLRLIYFSYDVKMKEKGDIPEGYSVSREKKERFSLILESASTNQTSMYLCASRHVRNTEAFFGQGTRLTVV.

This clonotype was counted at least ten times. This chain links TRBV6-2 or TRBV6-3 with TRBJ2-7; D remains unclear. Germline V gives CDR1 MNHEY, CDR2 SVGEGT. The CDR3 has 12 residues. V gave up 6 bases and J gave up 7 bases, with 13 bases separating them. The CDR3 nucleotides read TGTGCCAGCAGGGTAGGACGTCTGGAGCAGTACTTC. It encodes CASRVGRLEQYF.

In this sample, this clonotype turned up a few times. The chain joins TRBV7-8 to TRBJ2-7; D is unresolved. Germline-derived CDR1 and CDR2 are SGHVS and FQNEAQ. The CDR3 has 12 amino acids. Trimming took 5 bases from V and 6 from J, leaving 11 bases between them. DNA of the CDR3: TGTGCCAGCAGCCTACAAGTATTCGAGCAGTACTTC. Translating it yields CASSLQVFEQYF.

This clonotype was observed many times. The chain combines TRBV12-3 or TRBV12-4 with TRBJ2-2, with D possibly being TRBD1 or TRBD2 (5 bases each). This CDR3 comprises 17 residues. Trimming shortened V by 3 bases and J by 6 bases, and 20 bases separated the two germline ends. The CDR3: CASSFPPGREQSGELFF. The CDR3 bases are TGTGCCAGCAGTTTTCCCCCGGGACGGGAACAGTCCGGGGAGCTGTTTTTT.

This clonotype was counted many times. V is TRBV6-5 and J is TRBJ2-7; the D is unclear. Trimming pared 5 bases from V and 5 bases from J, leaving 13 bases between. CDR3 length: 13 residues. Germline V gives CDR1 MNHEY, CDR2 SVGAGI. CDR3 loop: CASSPLKIHEQYF. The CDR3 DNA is TGTGCCAGCAGTCCCCTTAAAATCCACGAGCAGTACTTC.

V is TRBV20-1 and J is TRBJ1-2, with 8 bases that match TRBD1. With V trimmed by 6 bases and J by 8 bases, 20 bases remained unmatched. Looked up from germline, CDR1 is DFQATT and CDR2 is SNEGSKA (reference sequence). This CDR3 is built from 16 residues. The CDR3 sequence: CSASSPGGRGPRGYTF. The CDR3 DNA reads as TGCAGTGCCTCGTCCCCTGGGGGCAGGGGGCCAAGGGGCTACACCTTC.